The clone carrying this T cell receptor beta chain was found many times. Its specificity is not known. This sample stems from a study of T-cell memory formation after mild COVID-19. Across the whole study: TCR clusters were largely donor specific.

Study-wide points: Cross-reactive memory apparently joined, as some responding clones appeared in pre-infection memory.

TCRdb reprocessed the 5' RACE reads via MiXCR and lists one record per CDR3 protein. The table includes about 320,000 distinct CDR3 sequences, around an eighth detected once. Germline values: CDR1 SEHNR, CDR2 FQNEAQ (reference sequence). The V gene lost 6 bases and the J gene lost 1 base, with 9 bases spanning the gap. This CDR3 is 13 amino acids long. The sequenced material came from PBMCs or a T cell subset sorted from them (not recorded which). This receptor was taken from a man younger than 35 who had mild COVID-19 (a few samples of this study predate the infection). Cell type and time point are not known. This rearrangement joins TRBV7-9 to TRBJ1-1; no reliable D call. CDR3 sequence reads: CASRTGGNTEAFF. For the CDR3, the DNA is TGTGCCAGCAGGACTGGAGGGAACACTGAAGCTTTCTTT.